Each of the 27 T cell receptor beta chains below was sequenced from the same sample in a study of cytomegalovirus exposure and HLA in healthy donors (dated by TCRdb to 2017 to 2019). Library preparation employed the immunoSEQ multiplex PCR assay. What TCRdb holds here is the immuneACCESS table cut down to in-frame rearrangements. Part of the clones is not present; checked against another copy, under half of the missing clones reflect an unresolved V gene, and the others are unexplained. This sample lists nearly 110,000 clones; roughly nine tenths were detected once. In total, the top ten clones hold 1.5% to 2% of the sample. The sample consisted of PBMCs. The origin of the receptors is a woman aged 18 to 35 in good health and CMV-seropositive.

CDR3 region: CASSLVSRPITDTQYF. In nucleotides, the CDR3 is TGTGCCAGCAGCTTGGTATCCAGGCCGATCACAGATACGCAGTATTTT. The chain uses TRBV5-4 and TRBJ2-3; D remains ambiguous. V lost 0 bases and J 2 bases, leaving 13 bases between the germline ends. Germline CDR1 and CDR2: SGHNT and YYREEE (reference sequence). The CDR3 is 16 amino acids.

The chain recombines TRBV2 with TRBJ2-6, with D perhaps TRBD2 (5 bases). The CDR3 has 14 residues. Germline V gene sequence: CDR1 SNHLY, CDR2 FYNNEI. Trimming cost V 8 bases and J 0 bases, with 8 bases left between them. CDR3 nucleotide sequence: TGTGCCAGCGGGAGATCCTCTGGGGCCAACGTCCTGACTTTC. This gives the protein CASGRSSGANVLTF.

The rearrangement joins TRBV28 to TRBJ1-2; the D gene is possibly TRBD1 (5 bases). CDR3 size: 14 residues. Trimming took off 4 bases at V and 2 bases at J, with 11 bases between the two ends. Germline V gives CDR1 MDHEN, CDR2 SYDVKM. The CDR3 sequence is CASSYLAGNYGYTF. CDR3 in DNA: TGTGCCAGCAGTTATCTGGCAGGGAACTATGGCTACACCTTC.

The chain carries TRBV6-1 and TRBJ2-7; 8 bases fit TRBD2. The CDR3 consists of 13 residues. After removal of 6 bases from V and 4 bases from J, the junction contained 5 bases not matched to a gene. Looked up from germline, CDR1 is MNHNS and CDR2 is SASEGT. This chain's CDR3 is CASSPGGEYEQYV. CDR3 DNA sequence: TGTGCCAGCAGCCCCGGGGGGGAGTACGAGCAGTACGTC.

V gene TRBV2 combines with J gene TRBJ2-7; possibly TRBD2 for D (5 bases). From germline, CDR1 is SNHLY and CDR2 FYNNEI. CDR3 length equals 15 residues. Trimming took 0 bases from V and 2 from J, leaving 11 bases between them. The DNA for the CDR3 is TGTGCCAGCAGTGAAGCTACGGGGAAAGCCTACGAGCAGTACTTC. This encodes CASSEATGKAYEQYF. Full variable domain (outside the CDR3, taken from reference TRBV2 and TRBJ2-7): EPEVTQTPSHQVTQMGQEVILRCVPISNHLYFYWYRQILGQKVEFLVSFYNNEISEKSEIFDDQFSVERPDGSNFTLKIRSTKLEDSAMYFCASSEATGKAYEQYFGPGTRLTVT.

This clone showed up just a few times. This chain links TRBV28 with TRBJ1-1, with D perhaps TRBD1 (5 bases). The germline gives CDR1 MDHEN, CDR2 SYDVKM. This CDR3 is 11 amino acids long. The CDR3 loop is CAAWRGTEAFF. CDR3 in DNA: TGTGCGGCATGGCGGGGGACTGAAGCTTTCTTT.

The sample holds a few counts of this clone. V usage is TRBV2 and J usage is TRBJ1-5; 7 bases are a match to TRBD1. Germline CDR1 SNHLY, CDR2 FYNNEI. Trimming removed 2 bases from V and 5 bases from J; junction bases left unmatched: 3. The CDR3 loop spans 14 amino acids. The CDR3 reads CASSEIQGYQPQHF. The CDR3 DNA is TGTGCCAGCAGTGAAATACAGGGGTATCAGCCCCAGCATTTT.

The chain recombines TRBV6-1 with TRBJ2-6; D may be TRBD1 (5 bases). From germline, CDR1 is MNHNS and CDR2 SASEGT. V was clipped by 1 base and J by 0 bases, with 13 bases between them. The CDR3 consists of 18 residues. CDR3 in amino acids: CASSEVETASSGANVLTF. As DNA, the CDR3 is TGTGCCAGCAGTGAAGTGGAGACAGCCAGCTCTGGGGCCAACGTCCTGACTTTC.

The V and J genes are TRBV4-1 and TRBJ2-3; TRBD2 agrees at 8 bases. V shed 0 bases and J 8 bases; nucleotides not matched to a gene: 1. From germline, CDR1 is MGHRA and CDR2 YSYEKL. The CDR3 is 13 amino acids. CDR3 sequence reads: CASSQETSGTQYF. The CDR3 DNA reads TGCGCCAGCAGCCAAGAAACTAGCGGTACGCAGTATTTT.

CDR3 in DNA: TGTGCCAGCAGCCAAGCCGGGGGGGCACCAGATACGCAGTATTTT. Translating it yields CASSQAGGAPDTQYF. The chain employs TRBV4-2 and TRBJ2-3; 8 positions agree with TRBD2. This CDR3 region has 15 residues. The junction had 4 bases not matched to a gene; V was cut back by 1 base and J by 4 bases. CDR1 is LGHNA, CDR2 YNFKEQ, per germline.

The chain uses TRBV7-9 and TRBJ1-2, with a weak D call TRBD1 (5 bases). Trimming pared 5 bases from V and 4 bases from J, leaving 20 bases between. CDR3 length equals 16 residues. Per the germline V gene, CDR1 is SEHNR and CDR2 is FQNEAQ (reference sequence). The CDR3 sequence is CASSGYDGEGAYGYTF. The CDR3 coding sequence is TGTGCCAGCAGCGGATACGACGGAGAAGGGGCCTATGGCTACACCTTC. Combining the CDR3 with reference TRBV7-9 and TRBJ1-2 gives the whole variable domain DTGVSQNPRHKITKRGQNVTFRCDPISEHNRLYWYRQTLGQGPEFLTYFQNEAQLEKSRLLSDRFSAERPKGSFSTLEIQRTEQGDSAMYLCASSGYDGEGAYGYTFGSGTRLTVV.

The rearrangement joins TRBV19 to TRBJ2-3, with 9 positions matching TRBD2. V lost 3 bases to trimming and J lost 5 bases; unmatched junction nucleotides: 6. The CDR3 runs 15 residues. Germline assignment: CDR1 LNHDA and CDR2 SQIVND (reference sequence). This chain's CDR3 is CASSILSSGGDTQYF. DNA for the CDR3: TGTGCCAGTAGTATTCTGAGTAGCGGGGGAGATACGCAGTATTTT.

This clone was detected only a few times. The chain combines TRBV27 with TRBJ2-5; 12 bases line up with TRBD1. The germline gives CDR1 MNHEY, CDR2 SMNVEV (reference sequence). Trimming took 2 bases from V and 5 from J; bases not matched to a gene: 3. The CDR3 runs 15 residues. The CDR3 region is CASSLGTGGVETQYF. The DNA of the CDR3 is TGTGCCAGCAGTTTAGGGACAGGGGGCGTCGAGACCCAGTACTTC.

The gene calls are TRBV4-1 and TRBJ2-1, with 8 bases aligning to TRBD2. Germline values: CDR1 MGHRA, CDR2 YSYEKL. The CDR3 contains 17 residues. J was trimmed by 4 bases and V by 4 bases; bases with no gene match: 12. This chain's CDR3 is CASSPPPGSSGYNEQFF. The CDR3 DNA reads TGCGCCAGCAGCCCCCCCCCGGGGTCTAGCGGGTACAATGAGCAGTTCTTC.

The chain joins TRBV6-1 to TRBJ1-1, with 7 bases that match TRBD1. This CDR3 spans 12 amino acids. V lost 5 bases and J lost 9; bases outside the gene matches: 6. Germline CDR1 and CDR2: MNHNS and SASEGT. The CDR3 DNA follows: TGTGCCAGCAGTTTAGAGACAGGGAAAGCTTTCTTT. This translates into CASSLETGKAFF.

This chain uses TRBV28 with TRBJ1-2, with a weak D call TRBD1 (6 bases). The V gene's germline CDR1 is MDHEN and CDR2 SYDVKM. The CDR3 covers 14 residues. V gave up 5 bases and J gave up 4 bases, with 14 bases separating them. CDR3 loop: CASSPGGQTYGYTF. CDR3 nucleotides: TGTGCCAGCAGTCCCGGCGGACAGACCTATGGCTACACCTTC.

The V call is TRBV28, the J call TRBJ2-7, with D perhaps TRBD1 (6 bases). V lost 6 bases, J lost 4 bases, and 13 bases lay in between. CDR1 is MDHEN and CDR2 is SYDVKM in the germline V gene. This CDR3 spans 13 amino acids. CDR3 nucleotides: TGTGCCAGCAGGTACAGGGATCGGTACGAGCAGTACTTC. Its translation: CASRYRDRYEQYF.

The V and J genes are TRBV7-9 and TRBJ1-2, with 7 positions matching TRBD1. The CDR3 length is 13 residues. Germline CDR1 SEHNR, CDR2 FQNEAQ (reference sequence). The V segment lost 3 bases and the J segment 4 bases; nucleotides outside the gene matches: 2. CDR3 in amino acids: CASSFSGGYGYTF. CDR3 DNA sequence: TGTGCCAGCAGCTTTTCAGGGGGCTATGGCTACACCTTC.

This clone was counted between two and nine times. For the CDR3, the DNA is TGTGCCAGCAGCTTAGAGGCAGGGAACACTGAAGCTTTCTTT. Encoded protein: CASSLEAGNTEAFF. The chain links TRBV7-2 to TRBJ1-1; D is uncertain. This CDR3 has 14 residues. Trimming took 1 base from V and 1 from J, leaving 7 bases between them. Germline V gene lookup returns CDR1 SGHTA and CDR2 FQGNSA.

Comment on this clone: Other DNA sequences in the sample encode the same CDR3. The chain uses TRBV7-9 and TRBJ2-5, with unresolved D. This CDR3 has 13 amino acids. Trimming took 1 base from V and 1 from J, leaving 4 bases between them. Germline-derived CDR1 and CDR2 are SEHNR and FQNEAQ (reference sequence). CDR3 in amino acids: CASSLGAQETQYF. CDR3 bases: TGTGCCAGCAGCTTAGGAGCCCAAGAGACCCAGTACTTC.

The chain has TRBV7-8 and TRBJ1-2; TRBD1 matches 8 bases. Germline trimming cut 5 bases from V and 8 bases from J; bases unmatched to any gene: 10. Germline V CDR1 and CDR2: SGHVS, FQNEAQ. The CDR3 is 14 amino acids. CDR3 region: CASSPRTGYSGYTF. The CDR3 nucleotides read TGTGCCAGCAGCCCCCGGACAGGGTATTCCGGCTACACCTTC.

This clone was detected only a few times. The chain uses TRBV6-1 and TRBJ1-5, with 9 nucleotides matching TRBD1. Per germline, CDR1 MNHNS and CDR2 SASEGT. This CDR3 contains 14 residues. V lost 5 bases and J lost 7; bases outside the gene matches: 6. The CDR3, as DNA: TGTGCCAGCAGTCCACAGGGGGCACGGCAGCCCCAGCATTTT. This encodes CASSPQGARQPQHF.

The genes are TRBV2 and TRBJ2-7; D possibly corresponds to TRBD1 (5 bases). Trimming stripped 7 bases from V and 6 bases from J, with 13 bases between. Germline V lookup: CDR1 SNHLY, CDR2 FYNNEI. The CDR3 runs to 12 residues. The chain's CDR3 is CASIRDRREQYF. CDR3 DNA sequence: TGTGCCAGCATCAGGGATCGGCGCGAGCAGTACTTC.

DNA for the CDR3: TGTGCCAGCAGCTTTTCCGGGACTAGCGGGGGGGCCTGGGAGCAGTACTTC. Translating gives CASSFSGTSGGAWEQYF. V and J are TRBV11-2 and TRBJ2-7; 16 nucleotides align to TRBD2. CDR1 is SGHAT, CDR2 FQNNGV, per germline. V was clipped by 3 bases and J by 7 bases; unmatched bases: 9. CDR3 length equals 17 residues.

The chain joins TRBV27 to TRBJ2-7; 10 bases are a match to TRBD1. Germline V lookup: CDR1 MNHEY, CDR2 SMNVEV (reference sequence). The CDR3 covers 14 residues. J was trimmed by 3 bases and V by 3 bases; bases with no gene match: 2. CDR3 in amino acids: CASSLDRGDYEQYV. The CDR3 DNA is TGTGCCAGCAGTTTGGACAGGGGGGACTACGAGCAGTACGTC.

The gene calls are TRBV19 and TRBJ2-6, with 9 nucleotides matching TRBD1. The V gene end was trimmed by 5 bases and the J gene end by 0 bases; junction bases not matched to a gene: 8. This CDR3 has 18 amino acids. Germline CDR1 reads LNHDA; CDR2 reads SQIVND (reference sequence). The CDR3 DNA sequence: TGTGCCAGTAGTTTGACAGGGGGTCTAACCTCTGGGGCCAACGTCCTGACTTTC. Amino acids: CASSLTGGLTSGANVLTF.

J is TRBJ2-2 and V is TRBV5-1; 7 nucleotides align to TRBD1. The germline CDR1 and CDR2 sequences are SGHRS and YFSETQ. The CDR3 consists of 17 residues. J lost 1 base, V lost 1 base, and 7 bases had no gene match. The CDR3 nucleotides read TGCGCCAGCAGCTTGCCCAAAGGACAGGTGAACACCGGGGAGCTGTTTTTT. Its translation: CASSLPKGQVNTGELFF.